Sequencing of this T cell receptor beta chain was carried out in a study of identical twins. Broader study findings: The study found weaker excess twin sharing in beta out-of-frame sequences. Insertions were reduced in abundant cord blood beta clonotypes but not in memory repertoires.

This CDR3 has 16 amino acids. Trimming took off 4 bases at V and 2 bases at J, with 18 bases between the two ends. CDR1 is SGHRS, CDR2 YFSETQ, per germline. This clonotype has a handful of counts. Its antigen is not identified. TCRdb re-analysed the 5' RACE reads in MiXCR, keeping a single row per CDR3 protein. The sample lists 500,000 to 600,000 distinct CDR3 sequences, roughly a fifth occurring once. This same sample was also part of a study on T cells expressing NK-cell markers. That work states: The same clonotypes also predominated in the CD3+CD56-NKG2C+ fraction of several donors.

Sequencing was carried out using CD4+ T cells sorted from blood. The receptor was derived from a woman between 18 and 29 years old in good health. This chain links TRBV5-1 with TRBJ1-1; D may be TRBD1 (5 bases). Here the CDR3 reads CASSRPSQTANTEAFF. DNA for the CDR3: TGCGCCAGCAGCCGCCCCTCTCAGACAGCCAACACTGAAGCTTTCTTT.